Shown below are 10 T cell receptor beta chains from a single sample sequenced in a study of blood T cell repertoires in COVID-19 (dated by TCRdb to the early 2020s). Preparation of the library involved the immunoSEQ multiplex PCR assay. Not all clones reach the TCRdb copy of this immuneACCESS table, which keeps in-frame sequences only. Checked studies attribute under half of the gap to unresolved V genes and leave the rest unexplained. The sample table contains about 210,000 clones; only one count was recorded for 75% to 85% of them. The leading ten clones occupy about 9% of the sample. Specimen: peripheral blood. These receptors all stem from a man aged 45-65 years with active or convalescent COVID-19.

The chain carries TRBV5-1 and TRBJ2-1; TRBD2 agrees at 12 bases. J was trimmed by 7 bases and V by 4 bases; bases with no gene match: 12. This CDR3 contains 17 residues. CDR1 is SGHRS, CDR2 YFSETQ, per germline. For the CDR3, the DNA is TGCGCCAGCAGCCCTATACTGACTAGCGGGAGCGGGAATGAGCAGTTCTTC. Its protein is CASSPILTSGSGNEQFF.

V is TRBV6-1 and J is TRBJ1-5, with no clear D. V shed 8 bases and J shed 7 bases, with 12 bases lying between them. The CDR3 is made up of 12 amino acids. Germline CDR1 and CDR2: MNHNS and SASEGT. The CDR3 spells CASPKRGQPQHF. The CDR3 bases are TGTGCCAGCCCTAAACGCGGGCAGCCCCAGCATTTT.

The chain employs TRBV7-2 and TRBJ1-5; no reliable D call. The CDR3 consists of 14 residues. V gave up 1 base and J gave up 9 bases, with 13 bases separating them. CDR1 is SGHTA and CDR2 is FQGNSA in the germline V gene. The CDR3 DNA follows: TGTGCCAGCAGCTTAGGTCCGACACTAGGGCCCCAGCATTTT. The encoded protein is CASSLGPTLGPQHF.

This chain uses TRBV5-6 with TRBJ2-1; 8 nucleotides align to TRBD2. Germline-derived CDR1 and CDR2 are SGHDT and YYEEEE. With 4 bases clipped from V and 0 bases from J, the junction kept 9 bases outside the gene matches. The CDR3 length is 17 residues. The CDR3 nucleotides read TGTGCCAGCAGCCCAATGGGCGGGAGGAGCTCCTACAATGAGCAGTTCTTC. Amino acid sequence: CASSPMGGRSSYNEQFF.

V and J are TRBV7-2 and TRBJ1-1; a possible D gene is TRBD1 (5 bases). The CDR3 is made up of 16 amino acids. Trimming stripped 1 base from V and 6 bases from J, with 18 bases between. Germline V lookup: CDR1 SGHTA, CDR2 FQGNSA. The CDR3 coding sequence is TGTGCCAGCAGCTTAGGCGGGGGAGACACCACCGCTGAAGCTTTCTTT. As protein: CASSLGGGDTTAEAFF.

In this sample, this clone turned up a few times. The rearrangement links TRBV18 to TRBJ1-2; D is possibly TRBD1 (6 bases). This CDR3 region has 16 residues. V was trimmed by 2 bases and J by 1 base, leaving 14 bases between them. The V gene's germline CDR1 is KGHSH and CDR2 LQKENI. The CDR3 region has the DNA TGTGCCAGCTCACCAGGTCGGGGACAACGTAACTATGGCTACACCTTC. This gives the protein CASSPGRGQRNYGYTF.

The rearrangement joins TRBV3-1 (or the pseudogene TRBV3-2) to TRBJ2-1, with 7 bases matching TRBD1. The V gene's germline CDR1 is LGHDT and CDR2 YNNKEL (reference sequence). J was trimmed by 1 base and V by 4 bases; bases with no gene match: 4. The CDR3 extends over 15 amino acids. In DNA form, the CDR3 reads TGTGCCAGCAGCCCCTACAGGGGATCCTACAATGAGCAGTTCTTC. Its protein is CASSPYRGSYNEQFF.

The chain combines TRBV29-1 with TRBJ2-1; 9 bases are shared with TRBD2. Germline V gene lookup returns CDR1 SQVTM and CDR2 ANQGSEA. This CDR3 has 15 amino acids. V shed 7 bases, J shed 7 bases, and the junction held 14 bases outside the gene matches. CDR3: CSARRREGPGNEQFF. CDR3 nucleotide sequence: TGCAGCGCCCGAAGGCGGGAGGGCCCGGGAAATGAGCAGTTCTTC.

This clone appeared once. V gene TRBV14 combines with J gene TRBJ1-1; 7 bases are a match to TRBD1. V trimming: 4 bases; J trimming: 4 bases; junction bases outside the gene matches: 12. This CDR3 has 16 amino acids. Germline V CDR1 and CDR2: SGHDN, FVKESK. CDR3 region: CASSREWTGLSTEAFF. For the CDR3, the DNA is TGTGCCAGCAGCCGAGAGTGGACAGGTCTCTCCACTGAAGCTTTCTTT. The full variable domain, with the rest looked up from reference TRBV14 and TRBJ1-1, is EAGVTQFPSHSVIEKGQTVTLRCDPISGHDNLYWYRRVMGKEIKFLLHFVKESKQDESGMPNNRFLAERTGGTYSTLKVQPAELEDSGVYFCASSREWTGLSTEAFFGQGTRLTVV.

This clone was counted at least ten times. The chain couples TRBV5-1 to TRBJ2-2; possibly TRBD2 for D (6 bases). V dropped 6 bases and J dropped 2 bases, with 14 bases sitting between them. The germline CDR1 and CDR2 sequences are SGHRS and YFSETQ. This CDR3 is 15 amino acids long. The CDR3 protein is CASMGGLINTGELFF. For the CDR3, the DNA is TGCGCCAGCATGGGGGGACTGATAAACACCGGGGAGCTGTTTTTT.